This T cell receptor (beta chain) was documented in a study of control samples from healthy donors and cancer patients. There are 13 residues in the CDR3. Deletions cut 3 bases from V and 5 bases from J, with 10 bases between. Germline values: CDR1 MDHEN, CDR2 SYDVKM. Only in-frame clones appear in the TCRdb table, and some are missing; sequencing was by immunoSEQ multiplex PCR. The sample shows 150,000 or so clones, 85% to 90% of them seen only once. This receptor was identified in a man between 18 and 35 years old in good health. The sample was blood. The chain carries TRBV28 and TRBJ1-2; tentatively, D is TRBD1 (5 bases). CDR3 in DNA: TGTGCCAGCAGTTTGGGGGGAGGGTATGGCTACACCTTC. Protein: CASSLGGGYGYTF.